Sequencing of this T cell receptor (beta chain) was carried out in a study of blood T cells in healthy people across ages. Primers used in a second PCR of about 7 to 12 cycles were a sample-barcoded 5' primer and a J-beta primer mix. TCRdb re-derived calls from the 5' RACE reads in MiXCR, one entry per CDR3 protein. Of over 1,500,000 distinct CDR3 sequences listed, roughly two fifths were seen once; the top ten hold 23%. The germline CDR1 and CDR2 sequences are SQVTM and ANQGSEA. V was pared by 0 bases and J by 6 bases, with 17 bases between. The CDR3 has 16 amino acids. V usage is TRBV29-1 and J usage is TRBJ2-2; D gene ambiguous. Input material: blood. This receptor was identified in a human donor in good health. CDR3 sequence reads: CSVEDLPQDVSGELFF. CDR3 nucleotides: TGCAGCGTTGAAGATCTTCCCCAGGATGTATCCGGGGAGCTGTTTTTT.